This paragraph reports one TCR beta chain. Antigen specificity is unknown. The CDR3 sequence is 19 residues long. J lost 0 bases, V lost 4 bases, and 15 bases had no gene match. Germline CDR1 SGHVS, CDR2 FNYEAQ. This record comes from a study of T cells in Graves' hyperthyroidism and ophthalmopathy. Study at large: Initial diagnosis, before any treatment, was when peripheral blood was collected.

Study-wide results and caveats: Ophthalmopathy was identified by the model a median roughly six months ahead of onset.

Using RNA transcripts as the source, TCR beta CDR3 regions were amplified. The study used the HTBI primer set for a first-round RT-PCR of the TCR CDR3. TCRdb reanalysed the multiplex PCR reads using MiXCR and keeps one entry per CDR3 protein. The data hold more than 350,000 distinct CDR3 sequences, with more than 12% observed a single time. Lactation, pregnancy, other autoimmune disease or uncontrolled infection led to exclusion of patients. Diagnoses were made from clinical symptoms, serum measures (thyroxine and TRAb), thyroid ultrasound and orbital computed tomography. The origin of this receptor is a woman aged 25 to 39 with Graves' ophthalmopathy. Material for sequencing was blood. The chain is built from TRBV7-6 and TRBJ1-3, with 7 bases fitting TRBD1. CDR3: CASSSWERDSYYSGNTIYF. The DNA of the CDR3 is TGTGCCAGCAGCTCTTGGGAGAGGGACAGCTACTACTCTGGAAACACCATATATTTT.